Listed below are T cell receptor beta chains from one sample, sequenced in a study of T cell responses to AZD1222 COVID-19 vaccine. Produced via immunoSEQ multiplex PCR; TCRdb's table is partial and in-frame only. The table lists about 180,000 clones, roughly nine tenths of them singletons, with less than 2.5% in the top ten. The source was peripheral blood, collected on day 0 of AZD1222 vaccination. The receptors were sampled from an adult in good health. The CDR3 runs from the conserved cysteine through the conserved F or W.

v_gene: TRBV5-6
CDR3aa: CASSFYSQETQYF

v_gene: TRBV6-2/TRBV6-3
CDR3aa: CASSSGTYEQYF

v_gene: TRBV11-3
CDR3aa: CASSLTEGTEAFF

v_gene: TRBV9
CDR3aa: CASSADSRLYEQYF

v_gene: TRBV3-1/TRBV3-2
CDR3aa: CASSLESRHYYNEQFF

v_gene: TRBV7-9
CDR3aa: CASSLVSGLAGGPDNEQFF

v_gene: TRBV10-2
CDR3aa: CASSEGGGGAYGYTF

v_gene: TRBV6-5
CDR3aa: CASSSPSGFSFRGYTF

v_gene: TRBV19
CDR3aa: CASTSTGEFYGYTF

v_gene: TRBV7-2
CDR3aa: CASSLVEGTDTQYF

v_gene: TRBV11-2
CDR3aa: CASRPSGFNEQFF

v_gene: TRBV4-3
CDR3aa: CASSQRVNQPQHF

v_gene: TRBV19
CDR3aa: CASRGGEPSLSNQPQHF

v_gene: TRBV5-1
CDR3aa: CASSFPQPTYEQYF

v_gene: TRBV2
CDR3aa: CASSELPSIFGTGGLGLVF

v_gene: TRBV7-2
CDR3aa: CASSLVTAQVDTQYF

v_gene: TRBV7-9
CDR3aa: CASTVLAGPYEQYF

v_gene: TRBV30
CDR3aa: CAWSSSGWTEAFF

v_gene: TRBV19
CDR3aa: CASSIGPGADGYTF

v_gene: TRBV4-3
CDR3aa: CASSQELTSPSEKLFF

v_gene: TRBV28
CDR3aa: CATGTNYGNSNQPQHF

v_gene: TRBV30
CDR3aa: CAWKGGIDTEAFF

v_gene: TRBV28
CDR3aa: CASSLGSVGVLEAFF

v_gene: TRBV6-5
CDR3aa: CASSRTGGGEEPQHF

v_gene: TRBV30
CDR3aa: CAWDRSEAFF

v_gene: TRBV19
CDR3aa: CASSITGNSGNTIYF

v_gene: TRBV2
CDR3aa: CASSDDPPGTEAFF

v_gene: TRBV5-1
CDR3aa: CASSLVGGGVQRDTEAFF

v_gene: TRBV7-2
CDR3aa: CASKRTWGGGYGETQYF

v_gene: TRBV7-2
CDR3aa: CASSLAQVSSGNTIYF

v_gene: TRBV27
CDR3aa: CASSFTGMNTEAFF

v_gene: TRBV11-2
CDR3aa: CASSSRQGASSEQYF

v_gene: TRBV3-1/TRBV3-2
CDR3aa: CASRDTGSNYGYTF

v_gene: TRBV7-2
CDR3aa: CASSLGQVGRIETQYF

v_gene: TRBV30
CDR3aa: CAWSRRGVNYGYTF

v_gene: TRBV10-3
CDR3aa: CAISEGQPNEKLFF

v_gene: TRBV20-1
CDR3aa: CSASVGTELSYEQYF

v_gene: TRBV6-2/TRBV6-3
CDR3aa: CASSNPGLSYEQYF

v_gene: TRBV18
CDR3aa: CASSPPTGGLANTGELFF

v_gene: TRBV5-4
CDR3aa: CASSLVGVSSYEQYF

v_gene: TRBV4-3
CDR3aa: CASSQDMGSGELFF